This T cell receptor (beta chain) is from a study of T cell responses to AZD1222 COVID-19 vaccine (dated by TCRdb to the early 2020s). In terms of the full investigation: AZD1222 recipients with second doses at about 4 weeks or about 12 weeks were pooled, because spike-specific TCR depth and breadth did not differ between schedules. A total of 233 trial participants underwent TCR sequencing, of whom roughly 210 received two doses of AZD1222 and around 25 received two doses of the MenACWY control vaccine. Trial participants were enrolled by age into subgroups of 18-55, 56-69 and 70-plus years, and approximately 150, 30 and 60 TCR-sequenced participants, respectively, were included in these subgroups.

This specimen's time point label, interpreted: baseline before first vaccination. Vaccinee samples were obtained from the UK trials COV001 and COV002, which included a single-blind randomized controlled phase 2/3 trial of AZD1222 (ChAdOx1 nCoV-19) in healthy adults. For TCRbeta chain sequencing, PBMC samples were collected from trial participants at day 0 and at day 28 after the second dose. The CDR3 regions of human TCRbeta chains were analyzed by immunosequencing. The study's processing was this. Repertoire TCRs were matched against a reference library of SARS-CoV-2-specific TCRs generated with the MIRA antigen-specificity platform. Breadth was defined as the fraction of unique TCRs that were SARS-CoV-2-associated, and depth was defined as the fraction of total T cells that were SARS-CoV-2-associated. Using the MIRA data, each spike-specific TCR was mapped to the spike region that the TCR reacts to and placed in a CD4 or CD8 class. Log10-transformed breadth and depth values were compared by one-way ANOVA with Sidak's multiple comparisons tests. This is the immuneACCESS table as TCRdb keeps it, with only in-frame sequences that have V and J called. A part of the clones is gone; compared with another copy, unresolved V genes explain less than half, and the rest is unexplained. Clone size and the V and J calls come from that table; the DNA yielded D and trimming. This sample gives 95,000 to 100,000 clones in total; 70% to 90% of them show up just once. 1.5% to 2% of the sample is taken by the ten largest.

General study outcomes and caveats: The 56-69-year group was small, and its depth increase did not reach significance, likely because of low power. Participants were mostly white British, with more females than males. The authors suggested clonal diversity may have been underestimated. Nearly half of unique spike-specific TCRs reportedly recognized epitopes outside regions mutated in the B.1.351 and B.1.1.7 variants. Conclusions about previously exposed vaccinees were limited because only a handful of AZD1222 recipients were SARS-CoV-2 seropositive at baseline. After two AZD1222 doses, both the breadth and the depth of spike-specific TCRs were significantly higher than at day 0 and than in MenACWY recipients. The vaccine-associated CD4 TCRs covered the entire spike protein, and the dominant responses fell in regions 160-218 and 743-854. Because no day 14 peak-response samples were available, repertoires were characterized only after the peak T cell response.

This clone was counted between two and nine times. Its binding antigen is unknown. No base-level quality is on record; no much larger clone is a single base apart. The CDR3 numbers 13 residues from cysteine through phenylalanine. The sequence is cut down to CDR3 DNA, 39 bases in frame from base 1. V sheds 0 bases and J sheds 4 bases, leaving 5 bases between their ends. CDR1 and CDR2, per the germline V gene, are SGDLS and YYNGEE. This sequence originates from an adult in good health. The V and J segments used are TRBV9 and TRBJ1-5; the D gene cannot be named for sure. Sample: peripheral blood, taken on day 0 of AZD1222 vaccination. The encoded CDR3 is CASSVDWNQPQHF. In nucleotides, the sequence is TGTGCCAGCAGCGTAGACTGGAATCAGCCCCAGCATTTT.